These 2 T cell receptor beta chains share one sample of origin, sequenced in a study of blood T cell repertoires in COVID-19. This table comes from immunoSEQ multiplex PCR, and its TCRdb copy is limited to in-frame clones, with some not included. There are 200,000 or so clones in the sample; approximately 85% occur only once, and 2.9% lies in the top ten. Source material: peripheral blood. These receptors came from a man in his forties or fifties who had recovered from COVID-19.

This chain links TRBV27 with TRBJ1-1; the D gene is possibly TRBD1 (5 bases). Germline V gene lookup returns CDR1 MNHEY and CDR2 SMNVEV (reference sequence). This CDR3 comprises 14 residues. Trimming took off 6 bases at V and 1 base at J, with 12 bases between the two ends. The CDR3 DNA sequence: TGTGCCAGCAGGCCCCAGGGTGGGAACACTGAAGCTTTCTTT. Residues: CASRPQGGNTEAFF.

V and J are TRBV20-1 and TRBJ1-2; a weak D match, TRBD1 (5 bases). Germline loops: CDR1 DFQATT, CDR2 SNEGSKA (reference sequence). The CDR3 consists of 10 residues. V gave up 6 bases and J gave up 8 bases, with 10 bases separating them. CDR3 in DNA: TGCAGTGCCTTGGAGGGGGGCTACACCTTC. Translating it yields CSALEGGYTF.